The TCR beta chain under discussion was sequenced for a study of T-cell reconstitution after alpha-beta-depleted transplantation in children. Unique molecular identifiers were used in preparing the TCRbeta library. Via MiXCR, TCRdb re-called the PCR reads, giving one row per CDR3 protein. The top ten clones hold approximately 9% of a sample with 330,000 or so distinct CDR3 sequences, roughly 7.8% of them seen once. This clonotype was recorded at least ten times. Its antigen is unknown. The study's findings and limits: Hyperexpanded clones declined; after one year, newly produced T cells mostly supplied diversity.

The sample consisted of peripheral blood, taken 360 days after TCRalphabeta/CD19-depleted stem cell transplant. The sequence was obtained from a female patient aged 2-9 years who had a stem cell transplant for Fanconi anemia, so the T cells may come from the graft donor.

CDR3 loop: CASSGMDRFSGTDTQYF. As DNA, the CDR3 is TGTGCCAGCAGTGGGATGGACCGTTTTTCGGGCACAGATACGCAGTATTTT. V usage is TRBV6-1 and J usage is TRBJ2-3; D not resolved. CDR1 and CDR2 from the germline V gene are MNHNS and SASEGT. The CDR3 is 17 residues long. V lost 4 bases, J lost 1 base, and 18 bases lay in between.